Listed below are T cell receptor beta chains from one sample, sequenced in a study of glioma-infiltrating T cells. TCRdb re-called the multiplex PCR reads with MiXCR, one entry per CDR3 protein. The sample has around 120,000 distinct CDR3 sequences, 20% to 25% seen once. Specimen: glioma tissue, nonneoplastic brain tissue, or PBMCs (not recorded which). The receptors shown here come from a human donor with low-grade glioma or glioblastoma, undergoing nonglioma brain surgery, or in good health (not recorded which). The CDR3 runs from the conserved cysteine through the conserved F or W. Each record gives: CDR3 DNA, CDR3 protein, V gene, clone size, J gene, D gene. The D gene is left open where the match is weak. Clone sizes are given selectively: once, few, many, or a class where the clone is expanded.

CDR3 DNA: TGTGCCAGCAGCCAAGATTGGAGGGGGCTCGGCTACACCTTC; CDR3 protein: CASSQDWRGLGYTF; V gene: TRBV3-1; clone size: few; J gene: TRBJ1-2; D gene: TRBD1
CDR3 DNA: TGTGCCAGCAGGAGGGACAGAGACACCGGGGAGCTGTTTTTT; CDR3 protein: CASRRDRDTGELFF; V gene: TRBV6-1; clone size: few; J gene: TRBJ2-2; D gene: TRBD1
CDR3 DNA: TGCGCCAGCCGAGCAGGGGATGTTGAAGCTTTCTTT; CDR3 protein: CASRAGDVEAFF; V gene: TRBV5-1; clone size: many; J gene: TRBJ1-1; D gene: .
CDR3 DNA: TGTGCCAGCAGCCGAGAGGGCAGCGGAGGCTCCTACAATGAGCAGTTCTTC; CDR3 protein: CASSREGSGGSYNEQFF; V gene: TRBV4-2; clone size: few; J gene: TRBJ2-1; D gene: .
CDR3 DNA: TGCGCCAGCAGCTTGGTGCAGGGGCTGAACACTGAAGCTTTCTTT; CDR3 protein: CASSLVQGLNTEAFF; V gene: TRBV5-1; clone size: few; J gene: TRBJ1-1; D gene: .
CDR3 DNA: TGTGCCAGCGGACCAGGGGATAATTCACCCCTCCACTTT; CDR3 protein: CASGPGDNSPLHF; V gene: TRBV9; clone size: .; J gene: TRBJ1-6; D gene: .
CDR3 DNA: TGTGCCAGCAGCCAAGGAGTTGGAAACACCATATATTTT; CDR3 protein: CASSQGVGNTIYF; V gene: TRBV14; clone size: .; J gene: TRBJ1-3; D gene: .
CDR3 DNA: TGTGCCAGCAAGCCAGGGGTGGAGACCCAGTACTTC; CDR3 protein: CASKPGVETQYF; V gene: TRBV2; clone size: few; J gene: TRBJ2-5; D gene: .
CDR3 DNA: TGTGCCACCCCTGATGGGAGGGCGGGCAATGTGCAGTTCTTC; CDR3 protein: CATPDGRAGNVQFF; V gene: TRBV24-1; clone size: .; J gene: TRBJ2-1; D gene: TRBD2
CDR3 DNA: TGTGCCAGCAGTTCTACTCAGACCGGGAGAGGGAATCAGCCCCAGCATTTT; CDR3 protein: CASSSTQTGRGNQPQHF; V gene: TRBV6-1; clone size: many; J gene: TRBJ1-5; D gene: .
CDR3 DNA: TGTGCCAGCAGTTTAAGGAGCAGGCACTTCTTT; CDR3 protein: CASSLRSRHFF; V gene: TRBV12-3/TRBV12-4; clone size: .; J gene: TRBJ1-1; D gene: .
CDR3 DNA: TGTGCCAGCATCTCTGGAAACACCATATATTTT; CDR3 protein: CASISGNTIYF; V gene: TRBV2; clone size: few; J gene: TRBJ1-3; D gene: .
CDR3 DNA: TGCAGCGTCCACAGGGCAGATACGCAGTATTTT; CDR3 protein: CSVHRADTQYF; V gene: TRBV29-1; clone size: .; J gene: TRBJ2-3; D gene: .
CDR3 DNA: TGTGCCAGTAGTATCCAGGGATCGGTCAATGAGCAGTTCTTC; CDR3 protein: CASSIQGSVNEQFF; V gene: TRBV19; clone size: .; J gene: TRBJ2-1; D gene: .
CDR3 DNA: TGTGCCACCAGTCCTAGCGGGGGAACAGATACGCAGTATTTT; CDR3 protein: CATSPSGGTDTQYF; V gene: TRBV27; clone size: .; J gene: TRBJ2-3; D gene: TRBD2
CDR3 DNA: TGCAGTGCTAGAGATAGCCGGGCTCGGGGAGATACGCAGTATTTT; CDR3 protein: CSARDSRARGDTQYF; V gene: TRBV20-1; clone size: .; J gene: TRBJ2-3; D gene: .
CDR3 DNA: TGTGCCAGCAGTTGGGAAGAGACCCAGTACTTC; CDR3 protein: CASSWEETQYF; V gene: TRBV25-1; clone size: many; J gene: TRBJ2-5; D gene: .
CDR3 DNA: TGTGCCAGCGGGGCTAGCGAGACCCAGTACTTC; CDR3 protein: CASGASETQYF; V gene: TRBV19; clone size: .; J gene: TRBJ2-5; D gene: .
CDR3 DNA: TGTGCCAGCACCTCCACTACAGGGCTGGAGACCCAGTACTTC; CDR3 protein: CASTSTTGLETQYF; V gene: TRBV28; clone size: few; J gene: TRBJ2-5; D gene: .
CDR3 DNA: TGTGCCAGCAGCTTAGGCCGGGGGGGCTACAATGAGCAGTTCTTC; CDR3 protein: CASSLGRGGYNEQFF; V gene: TRBV11-2; clone size: few; J gene: TRBJ2-1; D gene: TRBD2
CDR3 DNA: TGTGCCAGTATGGCGTGGGGGGACACTGAAGCTTTCTTT; CDR3 protein: CASMAWGDTEAFF; V gene: TRBV19; clone size: few; J gene: TRBJ1-1; D gene: .
CDR3 DNA: TGCAGTGCTATTACAGGGCTCATGAACACTGAAGCTTTCTTT; CDR3 protein: CSAITGLMNTEAFF; V gene: TRBV20-1; clone size: many; J gene: TRBJ1-1; D gene: .
CDR3 DNA: TGTGCCAGCAGCTCCACGGCGAGCAATCAGCCCCAGCATTTT; CDR3 protein: CASSSTASNQPQHF; V gene: TRBV7-6; clone size: .; J gene: TRBJ1-5; D gene: .
CDR3 DNA: TGTGCCAGCCGTCGGGAGGGTTGGGACAATGAGCAGTTCTTC; CDR3 protein: CASRREGWDNEQFF; V gene: TRBV5-8; clone size: few; J gene: TRBJ2-1; D gene: TRBD2
CDR3 DNA: TGTGCCAGTAGTCCCCGGGATCCGAGGTGGCCCCAGCATTTT; CDR3 protein: CASSPRDPRWPQHF; V gene: TRBV19; clone size: many; J gene: TRBJ1-5; D gene: .
CDR3 DNA: TGTACCAGCAGTTATCCCACCGGGCCTCGCACAGATACGCAGTATTTT; CDR3 protein: CTSSYPTGPRTDTQYF; V gene: TRBV6-2/TRBV6-3; clone size: .; J gene: TRBJ2-3; D gene: .
CDR3 DNA: TGTGCCAGCAGTTACTCGTTCGGGGGCCAAGAGACCCAGTACTTC; CDR3 protein: CASSYSFGGQETQYF; V gene: TRBV6-6; clone size: many; J gene: TRBJ2-5; D gene: .
CDR3 DNA: TGTGCCAGCAGTTACTCAACGGGACATAATGAAAAACTGTTTTTT; CDR3 protein: CASSYSTGHNEKLFF; V gene: TRBV6-8; clone size: .; J gene: TRBJ1-4; D gene: .
CDR3 DNA: TGTGCCAGCAGTTTTCTCCAGGGCTATGGCTACACCTTC; CDR3 protein: CASSFLQGYGYTF; V gene: TRBV28; clone size: many; J gene: TRBJ1-2; D gene: .
CDR3 DNA: TGTGCCAGCAGTTACGGCGTGGGCACCAATCAGCCCCAGCATTTT; CDR3 protein: CASSYGVGTNQPQHF; V gene: TRBV6-6; clone size: medium-sized; J gene: TRBJ1-5; D gene: .
CDR3 DNA: TGTGCCAGCAGCTTCCCCGGGATCGAAGCTTTCTTT; CDR3 protein: CASSFPGIEAFF; V gene: TRBV7-2; clone size: few; J gene: TRBJ1-1; D gene: .
CDR3 DNA: TGTGCCAGTGGGGTGTCGGTCCCTAATTCACCCCTCCACTTT; CDR3 protein: CASGVSVPNSPLHF; V gene: TRBV27; clone size: many; J gene: TRBJ1-6; D gene: .
CDR3 DNA: TGCGCCAGCAGCCTGGGACAGGATAATGAAAAACTGTTTTTT; CDR3 protein: CASSLGQDNEKLFF; V gene: TRBV4-1; clone size: few; J gene: TRBJ1-4; D gene: TRBD1
CDR3 DNA: TGTGCCAGCAGCCCCAGCGGGGGGTTAGCCAATGAGCAGTTCTTC; CDR3 protein: CASSPSGGLANEQFF; V gene: TRBV28; clone size: .; J gene: TRBJ2-1; D gene: TRBD2
CDR3 DNA: TGTGCCAGCAGCCAGACTAGCGTGGCAGATACGCAGTATTTT; CDR3 protein: CASSQTSVADTQYF; V gene: TRBV2; clone size: many; J gene: TRBJ2-3; D gene: TRBD2